These 21 T cell receptor beta chains were all obtained from the same sample, sequenced in a study of T cells after yellow fever vaccination. Via MiXCR, TCRdb re-called the 5' RACE reads, giving one row per CDR3 protein. The sample carries 160,000 or so distinct CDR3 sequences, around 7.2% recorded once. The specimen was CD4+ T cells sorted from PBMCs, collected 5 days after the first yellow fever vaccination. The receptor set was obtained from a man aged 18 to 35 who received the YFV17D yellow fever vaccine.

This clonotype was detected only a few times. The chain is built from TRBV30 and TRBJ2-3; D is uncertain. The germline V gene encodes CDR1 GTSNPN and CDR2 SVGIG (reference sequence). Deletions cut 0 bases from V and 9 bases from J, with 4 bases between. The CDR3 spans 10 residues. CDR3 nucleotides: TGTGCCTGGAGTGTTGAAACGCAGTATTTT. Translated, it gives CAWSVETQYF.

The chain combines TRBV7-9 with TRBJ2-3, with D tentatively TRBD2 (6 bases). Germline values: CDR1 SEHNR, CDR2 FQNEAQ (reference sequence). V lost 6 bases and J lost 1, with 14 bases in between. There are 15 residues in the CDR3. The CDR3, as DNA: TGTGCCAGCAGGCCGACTAGAGTAGGCACAGATACGCAGTATTTT. This encodes CASRPTRVGTDTQYF. The whole variable domain, remainder taken from reference TRBV7-9 and TRBJ2-3, is DTGVSQNPRHKITKRGQNVTFRCDPISEHNRLYWYRQTLGQGPEFLTYFQNEAQLEKSRLLSDRFSAERPKGSFSTLEIQRTEQGDSAMYLCASRPTRVGTDTQYFGPGTRLTVL.

This clonotype was observed many times. The chain uses TRBV10-3 and TRBJ1-2, with D tentatively TRBD1 (5 bases). CDR3 length: 16 residues. Germline CDR1 is ENHRY and CDR2 is SYGVKD. Trimming took 0 bases from V and 4 from J, leaving 15 bases between them. This chain's CDR3 is CAISESTSGGTYGYTF. The CDR3 DNA sequence: TGTGCCATCAGTGAGTCGACTAGCGGGGGAACCTATGGCTACACCTTC.

This clonotype was seen at least ten times. The chain has TRBV18 and TRBJ2-5, with D possibly being TRBD1 (6 bases). Between the trimmed V and J ends, which lost 0 bases and 4 bases, there was a span of 6 bases. This CDR3 region has 13 residues. Germline CDR1 and CDR2: KGHSH and LQKENI. The CDR3 DNA reads TGTGCCAGCTCACCACCGGGGGCAGAGACCCAGTACTTC. Protein: CASSPPGAETQYF.

V and J are TRBV20-1 and TRBJ2-5; 9 bases are shared with TRBD2. The trim removed 6 bases at V and 5 bases at J, leaving 10 bases unmatched. Germline-derived CDR1 and CDR2 are DFQATT and SNEGSKA (reference sequence). The CDR3 spans 14 residues. The CDR3 loop is CSAAPSGVGETQYF. The CDR3 DNA follows: TGCAGTGCCGCACCTAGCGGGGTGGGGGAGACCCAGTACTTC.

This clonotype occurred many times. The J gene is TRBJ2-5, the V gene TRBV7-8, with D uncertain. The germline CDR1 and CDR2 sequences are SGHVS and FQNEAQ. The germline V and J ends were trimmed by 0 bases and 5 bases, with 16 bases remaining between them. This CDR3 contains 16 residues. CDR3 residues: CASSLARQFGRETQYF. CDR3 sequence (DNA): TGTGCCAGCAGCTTAGCCCGCCAGTTTGGTAGGGAGACCCAGTACTTC.

This chain uses TRBV20-1 with TRBJ1-1; D perhaps matches TRBD1 (5 bases). This CDR3 is built from 13 residues. V lost 1 base and J lost 3, with 9 bases in between. Germline V lookup: CDR1 DFQATT, CDR2 SNEGSKA (reference sequence). CDR3 region: CSARGGYDTEAFF. CDR3 DNA sequence: TGCAGTGCTAGAGGGGGGTACGACACTGAAGCTTTCTTT.

The sample holds many counts of this clonotype. The chain uses TRBV4-3 and TRBJ2-1, with TRBD2 matching over 11 bases. Germline CDR1 LGHNA, CDR2 YSLEER. The CDR3 has 15 residues. Trimming cost V 6 bases and J 6 bases; bases outside gene matches: 7. CDR3 in amino acids: CASSVIAGGPNEQFF. The CDR3 nucleotides read TGCGCCAGCAGTGTTATAGCGGGGGGGCCCAATGAGCAGTTCTTC.

The rearrangement uses TRBV7-2 and TRBJ2-5; the D is unclear. V was clipped by 5 bases and J by 1 base, with 11 bases between them. Looked up from germline, CDR1 is SGHTA and CDR2 is FQGNSA. This CDR3 region has 14 residues. CDR3 coding DNA: TGTGCCAGCAGCCCTAGAGTTTCCCAAGAGACCCAGTACTTC. Its translation is CASSPRVSQETQYF.

This clonotype was counted many times. This chain uses TRBV20-1 with TRBJ2-5; 10 positions agree with TRBD1. The CDR3 extends over 13 amino acids. Germline V gene lookup returns CDR1 DFQATT and CDR2 SNEGSKA (reference sequence). Trimming at V came to 5 bases and at J to 5 bases, leaving 5 bases not matched to a gene. The CDR3 protein is CSALTGGAETQYF. In DNA form, the CDR3 reads TGCAGTGCTCTGACAGGGGGCGCTGAGACCCAGTACTTC.

This clonotype showed up just a few times. V is TRBV19 and J is TRBJ2-7, with D possibly matching TRBD2 (7 bases). The germline V gene encodes CDR1 LNHDA and CDR2 SQIVND (reference sequence). The CDR3 is 14 amino acids. V lost 5 bases, J lost 7 bases, and 18 bases lay in between. The CDR3 loop reads CASSGGAAREEQYF. CDR3 in DNA: TGTGCCAGTAGTGGGGGGGCAGCGAGGGAAGAGCAGTACTTC.

This clonotype was detected ten times or more. The chain has TRBV3-1 and TRBJ1-1, with D maybe TRBD1 (6 bases). This CDR3 is built from 15 residues. Trimming cost V 4 bases and J 1 base, with 13 bases left between them. CDR1 is LGHDT and CDR2 is YNNKEL in the germline V gene (reference sequence). For the CDR3, the DNA is TGTGCCAGCAGCCCCCGAGGAGGGGGGAACACTGAAGCTTTCTTT. Translation gives CASSPRGGGNTEAFF.

This clonotype has only a few counts. The chain couples TRBV7-2 to TRBJ2-5; the D is unclear. V lost 3 bases, J lost 5 bases, and 13 bases lay in between. From germline, CDR1 is SGHTA and CDR2 FQGNSA. The CDR3 runs 14 residues. The CDR3 spells CASSFDRLLETQYF. The CDR3 nucleotides are TGTGCCAGCAGCTTCGACCGGCTACTGGAGACCCAGTACTTC.

This chain uses TRBV11-2 with TRBJ2-5; 12 positions match TRBD2. Looked up from germline, CDR1 is SGHAT and CDR2 is FQNNGV. The CDR3 is made up of 16 amino acids. J lost 9 bases, V lost 5 bases, and 13 bases had no gene match. CDR3 loop: CASSHPGTSGQGAQYF. The CDR3 coding sequence is TGTGCCAGCAGCCACCCCGGGACTAGCGGGCAGGGGGCCCAGTACTTC.

The genes are TRBV12-3 or TRBV12-4 and TRBJ2-3; 8 bases line up with TRBD2. This CDR3 is built from 14 residues. Trimming removed 6 bases from V and 5 bases from J; junction bases left unmatched: 7. CDR3 DNA sequence: TGTGCCAGCAGCAATGGACTAGCTAGAGATACGCAGTATTTT. It specifies CASSNGLARDTQYF.

This clonotype occurred many times. The CDR3 DNA sequence: TGCAGCGTTCAGACGGGAAACACTGAAGCTTTCTTT. Protein product: CSVQTGNTEAFF. This rearrangement joins TRBV29-1 to TRBJ1-1; D not resolved. V was pared by 5 bases and J by 2 bases, with 9 bases between. CDR3 length: 12 amino acids. Germline assignment: CDR1 SQVTM and CDR2 ANQGSEA.

This clonotype was found many times. This chain uses TRBV12-3 or TRBV12-4 with TRBJ2-1; the D gene is possibly TRBD2 (6 bases). The CDR3 is 15 amino acids. The V end was cut by 1 base, the J end by 8 bases, with 15 bases between. The CDR3 nucleotides read TGTGCCAGCAGTTTAGGACTAGTGTTAATCGATGAGCAGTTCTTC. Its translation is CASSLGLVLIDEQFF.

The chain joins TRBV6-2 or TRBV6-3 to TRBJ2-2, with 8 bases matching TRBD2. With 7 bases clipped from V and 5 bases from J, the junction kept 15 bases outside the gene matches. CDR1 is MNHEY and CDR2 is SVGEGT in the germline V gene. The CDR3 loop spans 17 amino acids. The DNA of the CDR3 is TGTGCCAGCATCCCCGAAGTCCTCGGGGGGGCGACCGGGGAGCTGTTTTTT. Amino acid sequence: CASIPEVLGGATGELFF.

This clonotype was seen a few times. This sequence joins TRBV13 and TRBJ2-7; maybe TRBD1 (6 bases). Trimming left V 2 bases short and J 2 bases short, with 10 bases between. The CDR3 is 14 residues long. CDR1 and CDR2 (germline): PRHDT, FYEKMQ (reference sequence). In DNA, the CDR3 is TGTGCCAGCAGCTTAAGACAGGAAACCTACGAGCAGTACTTC. As protein: CASSLRQETYEQYF.

Of note for this clonotype: This could be a read error, since a much larger clone is one nucleotide away. J is TRBJ2-5 and V is TRBV5-5, with D unresolved. V gave up 0 bases and J gave up 1 base, with 13 bases separating them. The germline gives CDR1 SGHKS, CDR2 YYEKEE (reference sequence). This CDR3 is built from 16 residues. The CDR3 is CASSLEASGRQETQYF. DNA for the CDR3: TGTGCCAGCAGCTTGGAGGCGTCAGGTCGCCAAGAGACCCAGTACTTC.

This chain uses TRBV20-1 with TRBJ1-2; weak D call: TRBD1 (6 bases). The CDR3 has 14 residues. Deletions cut 6 bases from V and 4 bases from J, with 18 bases between. In germline, CDR1 is DFQATT, CDR2 SNEGSKA (reference sequence). CDR3: CSAWGQGSSYGYTF. For the CDR3, the DNA is TGCAGTGCCTGGGGGCAGGGCAGTAGCTATGGCTACACCTTC.